This T cell receptor (beta chain) originates from a study of shared clonotypes between healthy human individuals. Here immunoSEQ multiplex PCR was the method, and the copy in TCRdb shows in-frame clones only, minus some. Of a few million clones in the sample, roughly 95% were seen once. CDR1 and CDR2 (germline): MNHNY, SVGAGI (reference sequence). The CDR3 spans 16 residues. V was pared by 0 bases and J by 4 bases, with 8 bases of the junction left unmatched. The rearrangement links TRBV6-6 to TRBJ2-7, with TRBD1 matching 8 bases. The specimen was naive CD4+ T cells sorted from blood. Subset noted: CD45RA+ positively selected. This receptor was taken from a man between 18 and 35 years old in good health. This CDR3 reads CASSYSTPGGAYEQYF. CDR3 in DNA: TGTGCCAGCAGTTACTCGACTCCAGGGGGCGCGTACGAGCAGTACTTC.